These 29 T cell receptor beta chains originate from one sample sequenced in a study of blood T cell repertoires in COVID-19. Produced via immunoSEQ multiplex PCR; TCRdb's table is partial and in-frame only. Among over 150,000 clones listed, about four fifths were seen once. The sample comprised PBMCs or T cells enriched from blood (not recorded which). Every receptor here comes from a woman aged 55-75 years who had recovered from COVID-19.

The chain carries TRBV2 and TRBJ2-7; D gene unclear. Germline V gene lookup returns CDR1 SNHLY and CDR2 FYNNEI. The germline V and J ends were trimmed by 3 bases and 3 bases, with 6 bases remaining between them. The length of the CDR3 is 12 residues. CDR3 in amino acids: CASSDLSYEQYF. Written as DNA, the CDR3 is TGTGCCAGCAGTGATCTTAGCTACGAGCAGTACTTC. Complete variable domain (other parts from reference TRBV2 and TRBJ2-7): EPEVTQTPSHQVTQMGQEVILRCVPISNHLYFYWYRQILGQKVEFLVSFYNNEISEKSEIFDDQFSVERPDGSNFTLKIRSTKLEDSAMYFCASSDLSYEQYFGPGTRLTVT.

The chain's CDR3 is CASSRQGNQPQHF. As DNA, the CDR3 is TGTGCCAGTAGTAGACAGGGAAATCAGCCCCAGCATTTT. V gene TRBV19 combines with J gene TRBJ1-5, with 7 bases matching TRBD1. Trimming removed 4 bases from V and 4 bases from J; junction bases left unmatched: 1. Germline CDR1 reads LNHDA; CDR2 reads SQIVND (reference sequence). The CDR3 sequence is 13 residues long. The full variable domain, in which reference TRBV19 and TRBJ1-5 provide the parts outside the CDR3, is DGGITQSPKYLFRKEGQNVTLSCEQNLNHDAMYWYRQDPGQGLRLIYYSQIVNDFQKGDIAEGYSVSREKKESFPLTVTSAQKNPTAFYLCASSRQGNQPQHFGDGTRLSIL.

The chain couples TRBV24-1 to TRBJ2-3; D ambiguous. Trimming took off 2 bases at V and 3 bases at J, with 2 bases between the two ends. This CDR3 is 12 amino acids long. Germline V gives CDR1 KGHDR, CDR2 SFDVKD. CDR3 sequence: CATSDSTDTQYF. CDR3 in DNA: TGTGCCACCAGTGATTCTACAGATACGCAGTATTTT.

The chain couples TRBV5-1 to TRBJ2-1; 11 positions agree with TRBD2. The CDR3 runs 17 residues. V lost 3 bases to trimming and J lost 7 bases; unmatched junction nucleotides: 12. CDR1 is SGHRS and CDR2 is YFSETQ in the germline V gene. CDR3 region: CASSSDGTSGITNEQFF. CDR3 DNA: TGCGCCAGCAGCTCGGACGGGACTAGCGGAATTACAAATGAGCAGTTCTTC.

The chain uses TRBV3-1 (or the pseudogene TRBV3-2) and TRBJ2-3; 8 bases fit TRBD1. The V gene's germline CDR1 is LGHDT and CDR2 YNNKEL (reference sequence). This CDR3 comprises 14 residues. V lost 6 bases, J lost 3 bases, and 5 bases stayed unmatched. The CDR3 sequence: CASRDRAATDTQYF. The CDR3 nucleotides are TGTGCCAGCAGGGACAGGGCTGCAACAGATACGCAGTATTTT.

This clone was picked up one time. The genes are TRBV24-1 and TRBJ1-2; D might be TRBD1 (5 bases). Between the trimmed V and J ends, which lost 9 bases and 2 bases, there was a span of 15 bases. Per the germline V gene, CDR1 is KGHDR and CDR2 is SFDVKD. The length of the CDR3 is 14 residues. The CDR3 loop reads CATWGGDLNYGYTF. The CDR3 nucleotides are TGTGCCACCTGGGGGGGGGACTTAAACTATGGCTACACCTTC.

V is TRBV5-4 and J is TRBJ2-1, with TRBD2 matching 8 bases. Germline V CDR1 and CDR2: SGHNT, YYREEE (reference sequence). This CDR3 contains 14 residues. V shed 4 bases and J 7 bases; nucleotides not matched to a gene: 7. CDR3 in DNA: TGTGCCAGCAGCCCGACTAGCGACGAAAATGAGCAGTTCTTC. It yields the protein CASSPTSDENEQFF.

This clone has just one count. This chain uses TRBV30 with TRBJ2-2; possible D gene TRBD1, 6 bases. The CDR3 covers 14 residues. Trimming removed 5 bases from V and 4 bases from J, with 14 bases in between. CDR1 and CDR2 (germline): GTSNPN, SVGIG (reference sequence). The CDR3 DNA reads as TGTGCCTGGCGGGACAATCAAGTCACCGGGGAGCTGTTTTTT. This codes for CAWRDNQVTGELFF.

CDR3 DNA: TGTGCCAGCTCACCGAGGCAGGGCCAGGAAAAACTGTTTTTT. It specifies CASSPRQGQEKLFF. This chain joins TRBV18 and TRBJ1-4; D might be TRBD1 (5 bases). The CDR3 has 14 residues. V shed 3 bases and J shed 8 bases, with 13 bases lying between them. The V gene's germline CDR1 is KGHSH and CDR2 LQKENI.

The V and J genes are TRBV14 and TRBJ2-7; perhaps TRBD2 as D (5 bases). Germline CDR1 is SGHDN and CDR2 is FVKESK. V lost 4 bases and J 6 bases, leaving 16 bases between the germline ends. The CDR3 runs 14 residues. CDR3 bases: TGTGCCAGCAGCCTGACTATGTTTAGTGGCGAGCAGTACTTC. Its translation is CASSLTMFSGEQYF.

This rearrangement joins TRBV27 to TRBJ1-2; D gene ambiguous. There are 15 residues in the CDR3. The germline V and J ends were trimmed by 3 bases and 4 bases, with 15 bases remaining between them. Germline V lookup: CDR1 MNHEY, CDR2 SMNVEV (reference sequence). CDR3 loop: CASSFTPGGSYGYTF. CDR3 nucleotides: TGTGCCAGCAGTTTCACTCCGGGAGGGTCCTATGGCTACACCTTC.

The chain is built from TRBV28 and TRBJ2-7, with a possible D match to TRBD1 (5 bases). This CDR3 spans 15 amino acids. The germline V and J ends were trimmed by 2 bases and 2 bases, with 13 bases remaining between them. Germline V gene sequence: CDR1 MDHEN, CDR2 SYDVKM. The CDR3 here is CASSLAAGFAYEQYF. The CDR3 nucleotides are TGTGCCAGCAGTTTAGCCGCAGGGTTCGCCTACGAGCAGTACTTC.

The chain has TRBV6-6 and TRBJ1-5; D is undetermined. The CDR3 loop spans 13 amino acids. V shed 6 bases and J shed 4 bases, with 10 bases lying between them. The V gene's germline CDR1 is MNHNY and CDR2 SVGAGI (reference sequence). The CDR3, as DNA: TGTGCCAGCAGGTTGGGGAGTAATCAGCCCCAGCATTTT. The encoded protein is CASRLGSNQPQHF.

The chain recombines TRBV5-1 with TRBJ2-2, with TRBD2 matching over 12 bases. The CDR3 length is 20 residues. Germline V gene data show CDR1 as SGHRS and CDR2 as YFSETQ. Trimming cost V 0 bases and J 4 bases; bases outside gene matches: 13. The CDR3 loop is CASSLGQAVLAGGRTGELFF. In DNA, the CDR3 is TGCGCCAGCAGCTTGGGACAGGCGGTGCTAGCGGGGGGGCGCACCGGGGAGCTGTTTTTT.

In nucleotides, the CDR3 is TGCGCCAGCCTCGCCCAAGCGGGGGGGCCTTTCACCTACAATGAGCAGTTCTTC. Translation: CASLAQAGGPFTYNEQFF. J is TRBJ2-1 and V is TRBV4-1; TRBD2 matches 10 bases. V was clipped by 8 bases and J by 2 bases; unmatched bases: 15. The CDR3 length is 18 residues. The germline gives CDR1 MGHRA, CDR2 YSYEKL.

The V and J genes are TRBV3-1 (or the pseudogene TRBV3-2) and TRBJ2-1, with unresolved D. Germline CDR1 LGHDT, CDR2 YNNKEL (reference sequence). The CDR3 has 14 amino acids. Trimming took 1 base from V and 3 from J, leaving 7 bases between them. The DNA of the CDR3 is TGTGCCAGCAGCCAAGGACTGGACTACAATGAGCAGTTCTTC. Encoded protein: CASSQGLDYNEQFF.

The rearrangement uses TRBV10-1 and TRBJ2-5; possible D gene TRBD2, 6 bases. The V gene's germline CDR1 is WNHNN and CDR2 SYGVQD (reference sequence). This CDR3 spans 12 amino acids. The V end lost 9 bases, the J end lost 4 bases, and 12 bases lay between the germline ends. CDR3 DNA: TGCGCCAGGCTTAAGCGGGCAGAGACCCAGTACTTC. It is translated as CARLKRAETQYF.

The chain links TRBV29-1 to TRBJ2-5; weak D call: TRBD2 (6 bases). Germline V gene data show CDR1 as SQVTM and CDR2 as ANQGSEA. CDR3 size: 12 residues. V lost 7 bases and J lost 5, with 14 bases in between. CDR3 in DNA: TGCAGCGCCGAGGAGGGGAGGGAGACCCAGTACTTC. Protein: CSAEEGRETQYF.

V usage is TRBV12-3 or TRBV12-4 and J usage is TRBJ1-2; D may be TRBD1 (6 bases). V shed 3 bases and J shed 7 bases, with 12 bases lying between them. The CDR3 sequence is 13 residues long. CDR3 coding DNA: TGTGCCAGCAGTTTCCCACAGGGCCTTGGCTACACCTTC. Translating it yields CASSFPQGLGYTF.

This chain joins TRBV7-2 and TRBJ2-3, with 8 bases fitting TRBD2. Germline values: CDR1 SGHTA, CDR2 FQGNSA. The CDR3 consists of 15 residues. With 8 bases clipped from V and 0 bases from J, the junction kept 7 bases outside the gene matches. The CDR3 DNA sequence: TGTGCCAGCTTTCGCGGGGGGCCTAGCACAGATACGCAGTATTTT. This codes for CASFRGGPSTDTQYF.

V gene TRBV5-5 combines with J gene TRBJ1-3, with 7 positions matching TRBD1. Trimming at V came to 4 bases and at J to 2 bases, leaving 6 bases not matched to a gene. This CDR3 region has 15 residues. The germline V gene has CDR1 SGHKS and CDR2 YYEKEE (reference sequence). CDR3 nucleotides: TGTGCCAGCAGCCTATCGACAGGGCCTGGAAACACCATATATTTT. Protein: CASSLSTGPGNTIYF.

This clone is a singleton in its sample. DNA for the CDR3: TGTGCCAGCAGCTCAACCGGGACAGGGGTTACAGATACGCAGTATTTT. Translation gives CASSSTGTGVTDTQYF. The rearrangement uses TRBV7-2 and TRBJ2-3; 10 nucleotides align to TRBD1. The CDR3 length is 16 residues. After removal of 4 bases from V and 3 bases from J, the junction contained 7 bases not matched to a gene. The germline CDR1 and CDR2 sequences are SGHTA and FQGNSA.

V is TRBV4-1 and J is TRBJ2-5, with a weak D call TRBD1 (6 bases). The length of the CDR3 is 15 residues. V dropped 1 base and J dropped 4 bases, with 13 bases sitting between them. Germline CDR1 and CDR2: MGHRA and YSYEKL. As DNA, the CDR3 is TGCGCCAGCAGCCAAGTGAGGGGGTTCGGAGAGACCCAGTACTTC. Amino acid sequence: CASSQVRGFGETQYF.

The chain couples TRBV27 to TRBJ2-7; 8 bases are shared with TRBD1. Germline V CDR1 and CDR2: MNHEY, SMNVEV (reference sequence). The CDR3 extends over 13 amino acids. V gave up 6 bases and J gave up 4 bases; unmatched junction bases: 5. The CDR3 DNA follows: TGTGCCAGCAGCATGGGACAGGTTTACGAGCAGTACTTC. It encodes CASSMGQVYEQYF.

This clone turned up a few times. The J gene is TRBJ2-1, the V gene TRBV19, with 9 bases lining up with TRBD2. With V trimmed by 3 bases and J by 5 bases, 5 bases remained unmatched. Germline V gene sequence: CDR1 LNHDA, CDR2 SQIVND (reference sequence). This CDR3 spans 15 amino acids. The CDR3 is CASSIGSGGHNEQFF. CDR3 nucleotide sequence: TGTGCCAGTAGTATCGGCAGCGGGGGGCACAATGAGCAGTTCTTC.

This clone has a handful of counts. The CDR3 DNA is TGTGCCTGGGGAAGGACACCGAACACTGAAGCTTTCTTT. Translated: CAWGRTPNTEAFF. This chain connects TRBV30 to TRBJ1-1, with TRBD1 as a possible D gene (5 bases). V lost 5 bases to trimming and J lost 1 base, with 11 bases between them. This CDR3 has 13 residues. Germline CDR1 is GTSNPN and CDR2 is SVGIG (reference sequence).

This clone was seen only once. The rearrangement joins TRBV18 to TRBJ1-6; D possibly corresponds to TRBD1 (5 bases). V shed 2 bases and J shed 7 bases, with 6 bases lying between them. The CDR3 is made up of 13 amino acids. The germline CDR1 and CDR2 sequences are KGHSH and LQKENI. As DNA, the CDR3 is TGTGCCAGCTCACCAGGGGCCAATTCACCCCTCCACTTT. Encoded protein: CASSPGANSPLHF.

V usage is TRBV14 and J usage is TRBJ1-1; D might be TRBD1 (5 bases). The length of the CDR3 is 14 residues. Germline assignment: CDR1 SGHDN and CDR2 FVKESK. The V gene lost 0 bases and the J gene lost 10 bases, with 15 bases spanning the gap. The CDR3, as DNA: TGTGCCAGCAGCCAAGAATGGGGGGGAGGGACAGCTTTCTTT. It encodes CASSQEWGGGTAFF.

This clone was counted a few times. The rearrangement uses TRBV5-4 and TRBJ1-4, with 8 bases aligning to TRBD1. The length of the CDR3 is 14 residues. Germline V CDR1 and CDR2: SGHNT, YYREEE (reference sequence). V shed 4 bases, J shed 6 bases, and the junction held 5 bases outside the gene matches. In DNA form, the CDR3 reads TGTGCCAGCAGCCAGACAGGGGAGCATGAAAAACTGTTTTTT. Translation: CASSQTGEHEKLFF.